This T cell receptor (beta chain) was sequenced during a study of STAT5B mutations in CD4+ large granular lymphocyte leukemia. Study conclusions and caveats: Without putative leukemic clones, patient CD4-sorted repertoires remained more clonal than healthy CD4+ repertoires. Main leukemic clonotypes were patient-specific, but 20% to 25% appeared at low frequency elsewhere. 8/27 top patient clones versus 2/35 control clones were TRBV06-family.

This table comes from immunoSEQ multiplex PCR, and its TCRdb copy is limited to in-frame clones, with some not included. In the table there are around 33,000 clones, roughly 76% of which are singletons. Buffy coats from healthy blood donors served as controls. Comments on this clone: The antigen is not known.

Germline CDR1 and CDR2: LGHNA and YNFKEQ. The V segment lost 0 bases and the J segment 2 bases; nucleotides outside the gene matches: 9. This CDR3 region has 17 residues. The source of this sequence is a human donor in good health. The sample taken for sequencing was CD4+ T cells from blood buffy coats. The chain uses TRBV4-2 and TRBJ2-5; 7 bases are a match to TRBD2. CDR3 DNA: TGTGCCAGCAGCCAAGATTACCCGGGAGGCAATCAAGAGACCCAGTACTTC. Its protein product is CASSQDYPGGNQETQYF.